This T cell receptor beta chain originates from a study of cytomegalovirus exposure and HLA in healthy donors. Study observations and caveats: Sequencing likely generated an artifact that appeared as a cluster of highly shared sequence variants. In a later analysis, a missense DCLRE1C variant was linked to TCR beta V- and J-gene trimming. With high specificity and sensitivity, the classifier reportedly diagnosed cytomegalovirus status. Immune exposure was documented only through CMV serostatus.

Both 60 Vbeta primers and 13 Jbeta primers went into the PCR. Assay used: immunoSEQ multiplex PCR; TCRdb lists only in-frame clones, some missing. Of under 200,000 clones detected, over 75% appear once; the ten largest clones hold under 3%. For this clone: Its antigen is currently unknown.

The CDR3 totals 14 residues. Germline CDR1 reads SGHTA; CDR2 reads FQGTGA. V shed 5 bases and J 5 bases; nucleotides not matched to a gene: 5. The TCR originated in a woman aged 50 to 65 in good health and CMV-seronegative. Sequenced: PBMCs. The V call is TRBV7-3, the J call TRBJ2-5, with 10 bases that match TRBD1. The CDR3 reads CASSLGTGVETQYF. The CDR3 coding sequence is TGTGCCAGCAGCCTCGGGACAGGGGTTGAGACCCAGTACTTC. Variable domain in full (rest from reference TRBV7-3 and TRBJ2-5): GAGVSQTPSNKVTEKGKYVELRCDPISGHTALYWYRQSLGQGPEFLIYFQGTGAADDSGLPNDRFFAVRPEGSVSTLKIQRTERGDSAVYLCASSLGTGVETQYFGPGTRLLVL.